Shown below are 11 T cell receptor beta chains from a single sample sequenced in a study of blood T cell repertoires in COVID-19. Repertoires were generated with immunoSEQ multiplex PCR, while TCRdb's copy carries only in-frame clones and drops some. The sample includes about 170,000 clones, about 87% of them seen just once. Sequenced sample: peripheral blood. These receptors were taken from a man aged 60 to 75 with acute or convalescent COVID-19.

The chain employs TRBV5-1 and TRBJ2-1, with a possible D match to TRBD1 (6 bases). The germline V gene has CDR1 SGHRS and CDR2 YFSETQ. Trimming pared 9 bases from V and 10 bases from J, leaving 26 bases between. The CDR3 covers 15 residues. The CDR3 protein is CANPVPRGARPEQFF. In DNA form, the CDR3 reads TGCGCCAACCCAGTCCCCAGGGGTGCACGCCCCGAGCAGTTCTTC.

The CDR3 DNA sequence: TGTGCCAGCAGCCTTGGACTAGCGGGAGCTCAAGAGACCCAGTACTTC. It translates to CASSLGLAGAQETQYF. The chain has TRBV7-9 and TRBJ2-5; 13 bases are a match to TRBD2. V shed 5 bases, J shed 2 bases, and the junction held 5 bases outside the gene matches. Germline-derived CDR1 and CDR2 are SEHNR and FQNEAQ (reference sequence). The CDR3 runs 16 residues.

The CDR3 reads CASSVAVSHTGELFF. The CDR3 coding sequence is TGTGCCAGCAGCGTAGCTGTCTCCCACACCGGGGAGCTGTTTTTT. The chain recombines TRBV9 with TRBJ2-2; D unresolved. This CDR3 is 15 amino acids long. In germline, CDR1 is SGDLS, CDR2 YYNGEE. V was cut by 0 bases and J by 3 bases, with 9 bases left in between.

The DNA for the CDR3 is TGTGCCAGCGTCACAGGGCTCACTGAAGCTTTCTTT. Its protein product is CASVTGLTEAFF. V usage is TRBV30 and J usage is TRBJ1-1; a possible D gene is TRBD1 (6 bases). There are 12 residues in the CDR3. V was shortened by 8 bases and J by 4 bases, with 14 bases between the two germline ends. The germline gives CDR1 GTSNPN, CDR2 SVGIG (reference sequence).

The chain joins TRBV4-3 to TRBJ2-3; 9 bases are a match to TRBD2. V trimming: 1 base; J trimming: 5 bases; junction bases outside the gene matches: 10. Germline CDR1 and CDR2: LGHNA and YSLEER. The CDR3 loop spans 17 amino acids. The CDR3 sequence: CASSQGASGTVVDTQYF. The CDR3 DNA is TGCGCCAGCAGCCAAGGCGCTAGCGGGACCGTAGTAGATACGCAGTATTTT.

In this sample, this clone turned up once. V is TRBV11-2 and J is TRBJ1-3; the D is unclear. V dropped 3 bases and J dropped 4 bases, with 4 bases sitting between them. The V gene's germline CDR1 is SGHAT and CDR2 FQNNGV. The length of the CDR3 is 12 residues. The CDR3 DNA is TGTGCCAGCAGCTTTGTAGGAAACACCATATATTTT. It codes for CASSFVGNTIYF.

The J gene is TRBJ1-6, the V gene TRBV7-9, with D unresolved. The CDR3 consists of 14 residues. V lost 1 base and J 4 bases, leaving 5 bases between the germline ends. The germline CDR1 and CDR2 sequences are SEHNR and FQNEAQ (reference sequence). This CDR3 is CASSLDGYNSPLHF. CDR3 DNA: TGTGCCAGCAGCTTAGACGGTTATAATTCACCCCTCCACTTT.

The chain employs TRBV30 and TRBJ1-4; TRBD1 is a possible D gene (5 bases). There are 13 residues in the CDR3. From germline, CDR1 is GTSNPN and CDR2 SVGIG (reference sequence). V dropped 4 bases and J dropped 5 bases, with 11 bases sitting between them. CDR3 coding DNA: TGTGCCTGGATAGACAAGGGGAATGAAAAACTGTTTTTT. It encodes CAWIDKGNEKLFF.

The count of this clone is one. Here the CDR3 DNA reads TGTGCCAGCTCTCTCGACTCAGGGACAGGGTCTGGCTACACCTTC. Residues: CASSLDSGTGSGYTF. The genes are TRBV18 and TRBJ1-2, with 9 nucleotides matching TRBD1. CDR3 length: 15 residues. J gave up 7 bases and V 6 bases, and 12 bases lay outside the gene matches. CDR1 KGHSH and CDR2 LQKENI come from the germline V gene. Combining the CDR3 with reference TRBV18 and TRBJ1-2 gives the whole variable domain NAGVMQNPRHLVRRRGQEARLRCSPMKGHSHVYWYRQLPEEGLKFMVYLQKENIIDESGMPKERFSAEFPKEGPSILRIQQVVRGDSAAYFCASSLDSGTGSGYTFGSGTRLTVV.

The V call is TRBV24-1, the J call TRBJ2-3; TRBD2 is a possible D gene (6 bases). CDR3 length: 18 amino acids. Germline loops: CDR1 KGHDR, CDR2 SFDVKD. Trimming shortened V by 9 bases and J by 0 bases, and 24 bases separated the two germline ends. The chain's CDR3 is CATSKPPTTSGSTDTQYF. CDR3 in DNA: TGTGCCACCTCGAAACCTCCCACGACAAGCGGGAGCACAGATACGCAGTATTTT.

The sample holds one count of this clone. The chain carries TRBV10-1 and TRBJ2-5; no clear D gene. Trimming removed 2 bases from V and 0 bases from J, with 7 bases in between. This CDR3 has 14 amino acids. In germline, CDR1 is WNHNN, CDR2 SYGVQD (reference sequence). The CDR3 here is CASSETNNQETQYF. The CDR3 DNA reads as TGCGCCAGCAGTGAGACAAATAACCAAGAGACCCAGTACTTC.